These 3 T cell receptor beta chains were sequenced from one sample in a study of CD8 T cells in ankylosing spondylitis. For these receptors, no antigen is known. Study-wide findings and caveats: A TCR beta motif made of 7 to 9 highly homologous variants seemed typical of ankylosing spondylitis blood.

TCRdb reprocessed the 5' RACE reads via MiXCR and lists one record per CDR3 protein. The sample holds 400,000 to 450,000 distinct CDR3 sequences; roughly a sixth are singletons and the top ten take around 0.92%. The sample comprised blood, either unsorted or a sorted T cell fraction (not recorded which). The receptors originated from a male donor with ankylosing spondylitis.

The chain recombines TRBV7-9 with TRBJ1-1; TRBD1 might be the D (6 bases). Between the trimmed V and J ends, which lost 5 bases and 7 bases, there was a span of 11 bases. The CDR3 is 12 amino acids. From germline, CDR1 is SEHNR and CDR2 FQNEAQ (reference sequence). DNA for the CDR3: TGTGCCAGCAGCAGGGTGGACAGTGAAGCTTTCTTT. Protein: CASSRVDSEAFF.

Turning to this clonotype: A much larger clone is a single base away; this may be a read error. The chain combines TRBV11-2 with TRBJ2-6; TRBD2 matches 12 bases. The CDR3 contains 18 residues. The germline V gene encodes CDR1 SGHAT and CDR2 FQNNGV. V lost 5 bases and J lost 2; bases outside the gene matches: 7. CDR3 amino acids: CASSTLAGGIAGANVLTF. CDR3 bases: TGTGCCAGCAGCACACTAGCGGGAGGAATAGCTGGGGCCAACGTCCTGACTTTC.

The rearrangement links TRBV20-1 to TRBJ1-2; a weak D match, TRBD1 (6 bases). V lost 0 bases, J lost 5 bases, and 13 bases lay in between. The CDR3 totals 14 residues. Per the germline V gene, CDR1 is DFQATT and CDR2 is SNEGSKA (reference sequence). The CDR3 loop reads CSAREGGRVYGYTF. CDR3 nucleotides: TGCAGTGCTAGAGAAGGGGGGCGGGTTTATGGCTACACCTTC.